Sequencing of this T cell receptor (beta chain) was carried out in a study of OX40 agonist ivuxolimab in advanced cancers. Looking at the study overall: The dose of intravenous ivuxolimab that patients received every 2 weeks ranged from 0.01 to 10 mg/kg. Those enrolled were 80% to 85% male, with a mean age of about 66 years and ages from about 20 to 90. Three partial responders included one hepatocellular carcinoma patient and two cutaneous melanoma patients. Study outcomes and limitations: Average numbers of expanded clones were greater in CD8+ T cells than in CD4+.

Germline CDR1 reads SGHAT; CDR2 reads FQDESV (reference sequence). The CDR3 covers 15 residues. The V gene lost 4 bases and the J gene lost 5 bases, with 17 bases spanning the gap. Points on this clone: Its antigen is undetermined.

Generated by immunoSEQ multiplex PCR, the TCRdb table keeps only in-frame clones and is missing some. The profile shows about 100,000 clones, 90% of them singletons. This chain links TRBV11-1 with TRBJ1-1, with D perhaps matching TRBD1 (6 bases). Sequencing was performed on CD4+ or CD8+ T cells sorted from blood, taken in a trial of the OX40 agonist ivuxolimab. This receptor was taken from an adult with an advanced solid tumor such as melanoma, head and neck, liver or kidney cancer. The CDR3 DNA follows: TGTGCCAGCAGCTCGCCCAGGGGCGCCTGGACTGAAGCTTTCTTT. This codes for CASSSPRGAWTEAFF.